This TCR beta chain was retrieved from a study of kidney transplant recipient with SARS-CoV-2 infection. This clonotype was recorded at least ten times. CDR1 ENHRY and CDR2 SYGVKD come from the germline V gene. Germline trimming cut 3 bases from V and 3 bases from J; bases unmatched to any gene: 0. CDR3 length equals 14 residues. TCRdb redid the calling of the reads with MiXCR, one entry per CDR3 protein. The profile shows 200,000 to 300,000 distinct CDR3 sequences, under 30% of them singletons. Source: a blood sample, taken at baseline and on day 111 from a kidney transplant recipient. The sequence was obtained from a male patient in his thirties who had COVID-19 and was a kidney transplant recipient. Some T cells may be supplied by the graft donor. This chain connects TRBV10-3 to TRBJ2-2, with TRBD2 matching 8 bases. The CDR3 loop is CAISDGRDTGELFF. The DNA for the CDR3 is TGTGCCATCAGTGACGGGAGGGACACCGGGGAGCTGTTTTTT.